This is a list of T cell receptor beta chains from one sample in a study of cytomegalovirus exposure and HLA in healthy donors. Using immunoSEQ multiplex PCR, the repertoire was profiled, and TCRdb retains in-frame clones only, with some absent. The top ten clones hold 6% to 7.5% of a sample with roughly 100,000 clones, 83% of them seen once. The sequenced material came from PBMCs. The receptors were gathered from a man aged 18 to 30 in good health and CMV-seronegative. Each CDR3 is given with its conserved first and last residue. The order of the fields is D gene, J gene, clone size, V gene, CDR3 protein, CDR3 DNA. The D gene is left open where the match is weak. Clone size is not always given. Where it is, it says once, few, many or a class for expanded clones.

d_gene: TRBD1; j_gene: TRBJ1-5; abundance: -; v_gene: TRBV19; CDR3aa: CASSTSGTGSNQPQHF; CDR3nt: TGTGCCAGTAGTACCAGTGGGACAGGGAGCAATCAGCCCCAGCATTTT
d_gene: -; j_gene: TRBJ2-2; abundance: once; v_gene: TRBV5-1; CDR3aa: CASTRADIRTGELFF; CDR3nt: TGCGCCAGCACGAGAGCCGACATCAGGACCGGGGAGCTGTTTTTT
d_gene: -; j_gene: TRBJ1-3; abundance: once; v_gene: TRBV2; CDR3aa: CASDRSAGNTIYF; CDR3nt: TGTGCCAGCGACAGATCTGCCGGAAACACCATATATTTT
d_gene: -; j_gene: TRBJ2-7; abundance: -; v_gene: TRBV2; CDR3aa: CARGTSSSYEQYF; CDR3nt: TGTGCGAGGGGAACTAGCTCCTCCTACGAGCAGTACTTC
d_gene: -; j_gene: TRBJ2-7; abundance: -; v_gene: TRBV6-1; CDR3aa: CASTGLVDRNEQYF; CDR3nt: TGTGCCAGCACGGGTCTAGTCGATCGCAACGAGCAGTACTTC
d_gene: TRBD2; j_gene: TRBJ2-1; abundance: -; v_gene: TRBV6-5; CDR3aa: CATKQRLAATNEQFF; CDR3nt: TGTGCCACCAAACAGCGACTAGCGGCAACCAATGAGCAGTTCTTC
d_gene: -; j_gene: TRBJ1-2; abundance: -; v_gene: TRBV7-8; CDR3aa: CASSRDSYGYTF; CDR3nt: TGTGCCAGCAGCCGCGACAGCTATGGCTACACCTTC
d_gene: TRBD1; j_gene: TRBJ2-2; abundance: -; v_gene: TRBV25-1; CDR3aa: CASNRGPGTGELFF; CDR3nt: TGTGCCAGCAACAGGGGACCGGGCACCGGGGAGCTGTTTTTT
d_gene: -; j_gene: TRBJ2-3; abundance: -; v_gene: TRBV7-3; CDR3aa: CASSLAGRQGDTQYF; CDR3nt: TGTGCCAGCAGCTTAGCTGGAAGGCAGGGAGATACGCAGTATTTT
d_gene: -; j_gene: TRBJ1-2; abundance: -; v_gene: TRBV19; CDR3aa: CASMGDTYGYTF; CDR3nt: TGTGCCAGTATGGGAGACACCTATGGCTACACCTTC
d_gene: TRBD1; j_gene: TRBJ1-2; abundance: once; v_gene: TRBV10-3; CDR3aa: CAISRTGGNYGYTF; CDR3nt: TGTGCCATCAGTCGGACAGGGGGTAACTATGGCTACACCTTC
d_gene: TRBD1; j_gene: TRBJ2-7; abundance: -; v_gene: TRBV7-3; CDR3aa: CASSSRPGQRTEQYF; CDR3nt: TGTGCCAGCAGCTCCCGACCGGGACAGCGGACCGAGCAGTACTTC
d_gene: -; j_gene: TRBJ2-1; abundance: -; v_gene: TRBV9; CDR3aa: CASSPYLVGRVSSYNEQFF; CDR3nt: TGTGCCAGCAGCCCATACCTCGTGGGCAGGGTATCCTCCTACAATGAGCAGTTCTTC
d_gene: -; j_gene: TRBJ1-2; abundance: -; v_gene: TRBV5-1; CDR3aa: CASSLISNYGYTF; CDR3nt: TGCGCCAGCAGCTTAATCTCTAACTATGGCTACACCTTC
d_gene: -; j_gene: TRBJ2-7; abundance: few; v_gene: TRBV19; CDR3aa: CASSSGITSYEQYF; CDR3nt: TGTGCCAGTAGTAGCGGGATTACCTCCTACGAGCAGTACTTC
d_gene: -; j_gene: TRBJ1-2; abundance: -; v_gene: TRBV7-2; CDR3aa: CASSSQTGAGGYTF; CDR3nt: TGTGCCAGCAGCTCGCAGACGGGAGCGGGAGGCTACACCTTC
d_gene: TRBD1; j_gene: TRBJ2-7; abundance: -; v_gene: TRBV9; CDR3aa: CASSAGQGIGEQYF; CDR3nt: TGTGCCAGCAGCGCGGGACAGGGAATCGGCGAGCAGTACTTC
d_gene: -; j_gene: TRBJ2-1; abundance: once; v_gene: TRBV9; CDR3aa: CASSRDSHNEQFF; CDR3nt: TGTGCCAGCAGCCGGGACTCCCACAATGAGCAGTTCTTC
d_gene: TRBD2; j_gene: TRBJ2-1; abundance: -; v_gene: TRBV11-1; CDR3aa: CASRPGTSGDLTQFF; CDR3nt: TGTGCCAGCAGACCAGGGACTAGCGGGGACCTGACGCAGTTCTTC
d_gene: -; j_gene: TRBJ1-5; abundance: few; v_gene: TRBV10-3; CDR3aa: CAISESPGSFSNQPQHF; CDR3nt: TGTGCCATCAGTGAGTCGCCGGGGAGTTTTAGCAATCAGCCCCAGCATTTT
d_gene: -; j_gene: TRBJ1-5; abundance: -; v_gene: TRBV19; CDR3aa: CASSIWGADNQPQHF; CDR3nt: TGTGCCAGTAGTATCTGGGGCGCCGACAATCAGCCCCAGCATTTT
d_gene: TRBD2; j_gene: TRBJ2-1; abundance: -; v_gene: TRBV5-4; CDR3aa: CASSLGLAGVLNEQFF; CDR3nt: TGTGCCAGCAGCTTGGGACTAGCGGGAGTTCTCAATGAGCAGTTCTTC
d_gene: TRBD2; j_gene: TRBJ2-5; abundance: -; v_gene: TRBV6-6; CDR3aa: CASRGLAGWETQYF; CDR3nt: TGTGCCAGCAGGGGACTAGCGGGCTGGGAGACCCAGTACTTC
d_gene: -; j_gene: TRBJ2-5; abundance: -; v_gene: TRBV10-3; CDR3aa: CAISQVVGAQETQYF; CDR3nt: TGTGCCATCAGTCAGGTAGTAGGGGCACAAGAGACCCAGTACTTC
d_gene: TRBD2; j_gene: TRBJ2-7; abundance: -; v_gene: TRBV7-8; CDR3aa: CASSSELAGGGYEQYF; CDR3nt: TGTGCCAGCAGCTCAGAACTAGCGGGAGGTGGCTACGAGCAGTACTTC
d_gene: -; j_gene: TRBJ1-6; abundance: -; v_gene: TRBV7-2; CDR3aa: CASSLSRGISLHF; CDR3nt: TGTGCCAGCAGCCTTTCTCGGGGAATATCCCTCCACTTT
d_gene: -; j_gene: TRBJ1-1; abundance: many; v_gene: TRBV6-5; CDR3aa: CASSPLGGPEAFF; CDR3nt: TGTGCCAGCAGTCCACTCGGGGGGCCTGAAGCTTTCTTT
d_gene: -; j_gene: TRBJ2-3; abundance: once; v_gene: TRBV6-4; CDR3aa: CASSPSASTDTQYF; CDR3nt: TGTGCCAGCAGCCCCAGCGCTAGCACAGATACGCAGTATTTT
d_gene: -; j_gene: TRBJ2-5; abundance: -; v_gene: TRBV15; CDR3aa: CATSIAVGAAETQYF; CDR3nt: TGTGCCACCAGCATCGCCGTGGGGGCCGCGGAGACCCAGTACTTC
d_gene: TRBD1; j_gene: TRBJ1-5; abundance: few; v_gene: TRBV7-8; CDR3aa: CASSPGGIGNQPQHF; CDR3nt: TGTGCCAGCAGCCCAGGGGGGATTGGCAATCAGCCCCAGCATTTT
d_gene: -; j_gene: TRBJ2-1; abundance: -; v_gene: TRBV7-8; CDR3aa: CASSPRSYNEQFF; CDR3nt: TGTGCCAGCAGCCCCCGCTCCTACAATGAGCAGTTCTTC
d_gene: TRBD2; j_gene: TRBJ2-1; abundance: few; v_gene: TRBV27; CDR3aa: CASSLESGLAGVYNEQFF; CDR3nt: TGTGCCAGCAGTTTAGAGTCGGGACTAGCGGGAGTTTACAATGAGCAGTTCTTC
d_gene: -; j_gene: TRBJ1-1; abundance: -; v_gene: TRBV6-6; CDR3aa: CASSRRGNTEAFF; CDR3nt: TGTGCCAGCAGTCGCAGGGGGAACACTGAAGCTTTCTTT
d_gene: -; j_gene: TRBJ1-5; abundance: -; v_gene: TRBV7-2; CDR3aa: CASSFYSNQPQHF; CDR3nt: TGTGCCAGCAGCTTCTACAGCAATCAGCCCCAGCATTTT
d_gene: -; j_gene: TRBJ2-3; abundance: -; v_gene: TRBV7-2; CDR3aa: CASKGLEDSQYF; CDR3nt: TGTGCCAGCAAGGGTCTTGAGGACTCACAGTATTTT
d_gene: TRBD1; j_gene: TRBJ1-2; abundance: once; v_gene: TRBV6-1; CDR3aa: CASSEVDQGAQWWYGYTF; CDR3nt: TGTGCCAGCAGTGAAGTTGACCAGGGGGCCCAGTGGTGGTATGGCTACACCTTC
d_gene: -; j_gene: TRBJ2-7; abundance: -; v_gene: TRBV28; CDR3aa: CASSLPVSTQYF; CDR3nt: TGTGCCAGCAGTCTGCCGGTTAGCACGCAGTACTTC
d_gene: TRBD1; j_gene: TRBJ2-2; abundance: few; v_gene: TRBV6-6; CDR3aa: CASTHRGRAGELFF; CDR3nt: TGTGCCAGCACGCACAGGGGGCGCGCCGGGGAGCTGTTTTTT
d_gene: TRBD2; j_gene: TRBJ2-5; abundance: -; v_gene: TRBV5-4; CDR3aa: CASSLWVGGMETQYF; CDR3nt: TGTGCCAGCAGCTTGTGGGTGGGAGGGATGGAGACCCAGTACTTC
d_gene: TRBD2; j_gene: TRBJ2-4; abundance: -; v_gene: TRBV19; CDR3aa: CASSMGGLGGIQYF; CDR3nt: TGTGCCAGTAGTATGGGAGGGCTCGGAGGCATTCAGTACTTC
d_gene: -; j_gene: TRBJ2-7; abundance: -; v_gene: TRBV11-2; CDR3aa: CASSLEQVTYEQYF; CDR3nt: TGTGCCAGCAGCTTGGAACAGGTAACCTACGAGCAGTACTTC
d_gene: -; j_gene: TRBJ1-2; abundance: -; v_gene: TRBV28; CDR3aa: CASSPLFGGYTF; CDR3nt: TGTGCCAGCAGTCCCCTGTTTGGCGGCTACACCTTC
d_gene: -; j_gene: TRBJ1-2; abundance: -; v_gene: TRBV7-2; CDR3aa: CASSPPRVKLEGYTF; CDR3nt: TGTGCCAGCAGCCCTCCGAGGGTAAAGCTGGAAGGCTACACCTTC
d_gene: -; j_gene: TRBJ2-5; abundance: once; v_gene: TRBV19; CDR3aa: CASSMRAQYQETQYF; CDR3nt: TGTGCCAGTAGTATGAGGGCACAGTACCAAGAGACCCAGTACTTC
d_gene: -; j_gene: TRBJ2-7; abundance: -; v_gene: TRBV5-4; CDR3aa: CASSANLATEQYF; CDR3nt: TGTGCCAGCAGCGCCAATCTAGCAACCGAGCAGTACTTC
d_gene: -; j_gene: TRBJ1-1; abundance: -; v_gene: TRBV28; CDR3aa: CASSSPEGWNTEAFF; CDR3nt: TGTGCCAGCAGTTCCCCGGAGGGGTGGAACACTGAAGCTTTCTTT
d_gene: -; j_gene: TRBJ2-3; abundance: -; v_gene: TRBV30; CDR3aa: CAWSISRDTQYF; CDR3nt: TGTGCCTGGAGTATTAGCCGAGATACGCAGTATTTT
d_gene: -; j_gene: TRBJ1-5; abundance: -; v_gene: TRBV7-6; CDR3aa: CASSLGGINQPQHF; CDR3nt: TGTGCCAGCAGCTTGGGGGGTATCAATCAGCCCCAGCATTTT
d_gene: TRBD2; j_gene: TRBJ2-3; abundance: once; v_gene: TRBV7-9; CDR3aa: CSSSLGLAGLRDTQYF; CDR3nt: TGTTCCAGCAGCTTAGGACTAGCGGGGCTGAGAGATACGCAGTATTTT
d_gene: -; j_gene: TRBJ1-2; abundance: -; v_gene: TRBV5-1; CDR3aa: CASIKLITGHKDYGYTF; CDR3nt: TGCGCCAGCATCAAACTTATAACAGGGCATAAGGACTATGGCTACACCTTC
d_gene: -; j_gene: TRBJ1-5; abundance: -; v_gene: TRBV15; CDR3aa: CATSRASGTRSNQPQHF; CDR3nt: TGTGCCACCAGCAGAGCCTCGGGGACAAGGAGCAATCAGCCCCAGCATTTT
d_gene: TRBD2; j_gene: TRBJ2-3; abundance: -; v_gene: TRBV19; CDR3aa: CASSGIASGGTDTQYF; CDR3nt: TGTGCCAGTAGTGGAATTGCGAGCGGGGGAACAGATACGCAGTATTTT
d_gene: -; j_gene: TRBJ1-4; abundance: -; v_gene: TRBV5-5; CDR3aa: CASSLSGGELFF; CDR3nt: TGTGCCAGCAGCTTATCTGGGGGGGAACTGTTTTTT